A single sample is the source of the 12 T cell receptor beta chains below, sequenced in a study of lymphopenia after photon versus proton radiotherapy. Data came from immunoSEQ multiplex PCR; TCRdb stores just in-frame clones and leaves some out. Of roughly 76,000 clones detected, around 90% appear once; the ten largest clones hold around 2.2%. The sample in question was peripheral blood, obtained from a patient treated with photon-based radiotherapy. Receptor source: a woman aged 40 to 55 with cholangiocarcinoma.

The CDR3 DNA is TGTGCCAGCAGCTTAGCCATAGATACTGAAGCTTTCTTT. Translated: CASSLAIDTEAFF. The chain combines TRBV11-3 with TRBJ1-1; no reliable D call. V lost 1 base and J lost 5, with 8 bases in between. This CDR3 has 13 residues. The germline gives CDR1 SGHNT, CDR2 YENEEA.

The chain couples TRBV6-6 to TRBJ1-6; 11 nucleotides agree with TRBD1. CDR3 length: 15 residues. From germline, CDR1 is MNHNY and CDR2 SVGAGI (reference sequence). Trimming took 5 bases from V and 7 from J; bases not matched to a gene: 4. CDR3 protein: CASSGTGGTNSPLHF. DNA of the CDR3: TGTGCCAGCAGTGGGACAGGGGGTACAAATTCACCCCTCCACTTT.

V is TRBV6-1 and J is TRBJ1-1; D is possibly TRBD1 (6 bases). CDR1 MNHNS and CDR2 SASEGT come from the germline V gene. The CDR3 runs 15 residues. V was shortened by 1 base and J by 12 bases, with 21 bases between the two germline ends. CDR3 residues: CASSEDWGSTGRTFF. The CDR3 DNA reads as TGTGCCAGCAGTGAAGATTGGGGTTCAACAGGGAGGACTTTCTTT.

This rearrangement joins TRBV9 to TRBJ2-2; D might be TRBD1 or TRBD2, each matching 5 bases. This CDR3 is 14 amino acids long. Germline values: CDR1 SGDLS, CDR2 YYNGEE. V was shortened by 8 bases and J by 4 bases, with 15 bases between the two germline ends. For the CDR3, the DNA is TGTGCCAGTTCAATCCGGGGCGGCACCGGGGAGCTGTTTTTT. Translating it yields CASSIRGGTGELFF.

V usage is TRBV11-3 and J usage is TRBJ2-2, with D uncertain. Trimming pared 5 bases from V and 6 bases from J, leaving 10 bases between. Germline-derived CDR1 and CDR2 are SGHNT and YENEEA. The CDR3 runs to 13 residues. Here the CDR3 reads CASSDYSSGELFF. The CDR3 nucleotides read TGTGCCAGCAGCGATTATAGTTCCGGGGAGCTGTTTTTT.

The chain combines TRBV30 with TRBJ1-4; 7 bases line up with TRBD1. CDR3 length equals 16 residues. The V segment lost 3 bases and the J segment 6 bases; nucleotides outside the gene matches: 13. Germline V gene lookup returns CDR1 GTSNPN and CDR2 SVGIG (reference sequence). The chain's CDR3 is CAWRRGKTGIDEKLFF. Written as DNA, the CDR3 is TGTGCCTGGAGACGCGGAAAGACAGGGATAGATGAAAAACTGTTTTTT.

V usage is TRBV10-3 and J usage is TRBJ1-2, with 7 bases matching TRBD1. The CDR3 totals 15 residues. CDR1 is ENHRY, CDR2 SYGVKD, per germline. V dropped 7 bases and J dropped 2; count of bases not matched to a gene: 10. The CDR3 loop is CAITPGVGGNYGYTF. DNA for the CDR3: TGTGCCATCACCCCGGGGGTAGGGGGCAACTATGGCTACACCTTC.

This clone has just one count. The V gene is TRBV7-3, the J gene TRBJ2-1; D possibly matches TRBD1 or TRBD2 (5 bases each). Germline values: CDR1 SGHTA, CDR2 FQGTGA. The ends were cut back, 5 bases at V and 6 bases at J, with 14 bases in the middle. This CDR3 spans 14 amino acids. The CDR3 DNA follows: TGTGCCAGCAGCGACCCCGGGGCGGGCAATGAGCAGTTCTTC. It specifies CASSDPGAGNEQFF.

The chain links TRBV4-1 to TRBJ2-3; the match to TRBD2 covers 12 bases. This CDR3 has 18 residues. With 1 base clipped from V and 2 bases from J, the junction kept 7 bases outside the gene matches. The germline V gene has CDR1 MGHRA and CDR2 YSYEKL. The CDR3 region is CASSQVGLAGGITDTQYF. Written as DNA, the CDR3 is TGCGCCAGCAGCCAAGTGGGGCTAGCGGGAGGGATCACAGATACGCAGTATTTT.

The CDR3 protein is CASSLGQGGPLHF. In DNA form, the CDR3 reads TGTGCCAGCAGCCTCGGACAGGGAGGACCCCTCCACTTT. This rearrangement joins TRBV6-5 to TRBJ1-6, with 8 nucleotides matching TRBD1. CDR1 MNHEY and CDR2 SVGAGI come from the germline V gene. The CDR3 is made up of 13 amino acids. V lost 6 bases to trimming and J lost 12 bases; unmatched junction nucleotides: 7.

This clone was found once. The chain has TRBV7-3 and TRBJ1-1; no reliable D call. Between the trimmed V and J ends, which lost 5 bases and 0 bases, there was a span of 7 bases. Germline V gives CDR1 SGHTA, CDR2 FQGTGA. The CDR3 is made up of 13 amino acids. The CDR3 spells CASSPSLNTEAFF. CDR3 DNA sequence: TGTGCCAGCAGCCCGAGCCTGAACACTGAAGCTTTCTTT.

The chain is built from TRBV5-6 and TRBJ1-1; possibly TRBD1 for D (6 bases). Germline V CDR1 and CDR2: SGHDT, YYEEEE. The CDR3 consists of 15 residues. V lost 0 bases and J 4 bases, leaving 13 bases between the germline ends. CDR3 amino acids: CASSLAGGLLTEAFF. The CDR3 DNA reads as TGTGCCAGCAGCTTGGCTGGGGGGCTTCTCACTGAAGCTTTCTTT.